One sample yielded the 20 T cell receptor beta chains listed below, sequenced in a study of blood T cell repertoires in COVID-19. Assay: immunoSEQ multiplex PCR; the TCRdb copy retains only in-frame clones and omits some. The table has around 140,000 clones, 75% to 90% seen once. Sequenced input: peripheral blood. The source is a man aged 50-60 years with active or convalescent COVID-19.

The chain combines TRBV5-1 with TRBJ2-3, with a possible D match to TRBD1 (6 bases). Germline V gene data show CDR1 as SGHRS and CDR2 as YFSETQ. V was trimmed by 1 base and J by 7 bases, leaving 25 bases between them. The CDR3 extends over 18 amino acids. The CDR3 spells CASSLTRQITTGLNTQYF. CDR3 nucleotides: TGCGCCAGCAGCTTGACTCGGCAAATAACGACAGGTCTGAATACGCAGTATTTT.

The CDR3 loop is CASSPLAVSTDTQYF. DNA for the CDR3: TGCGCCAGCAGCCCACTAGCGGTCAGCACAGATACGCAGTATTTT. The chain links TRBV5-1 to TRBJ2-3, with TRBD2 identical over 8 bases. The CDR3 contains 15 residues. The germline V gene encodes CDR1 SGHRS and CDR2 YFSETQ. V shed 4 bases and J 0 bases; nucleotides not matched to a gene: 4. The full variable domain, rest sourced from reference TRBV5-1 and TRBJ2-3, is KAGVTQTPRYLIKTRGQQVTLSCSPISGHRSVSWYQQTPGQGLQFLFEYFSETQRNKGNFPGRFSGRQFSNSRSEMNVSTLELGDSALYLCASSPLAVSTDTQYFGPGTRLTVL.

CDR3: CASSHRTGTSGNLGQFF. CDR3 DNA sequence: TGTGCCAGCAGCCACCGAACCGGGACTAGCGGGAATTTAGGGCAGTTCTTC. The V and J genes are TRBV28 and TRBJ2-1; TRBD2 aligns across 13 bases. Germline values: CDR1 MDHEN, CDR2 SYDVKM. The CDR3 runs 17 residues. V was pared by 6 bases and J by 12 bases, with 17 bases of the junction left unmatched.

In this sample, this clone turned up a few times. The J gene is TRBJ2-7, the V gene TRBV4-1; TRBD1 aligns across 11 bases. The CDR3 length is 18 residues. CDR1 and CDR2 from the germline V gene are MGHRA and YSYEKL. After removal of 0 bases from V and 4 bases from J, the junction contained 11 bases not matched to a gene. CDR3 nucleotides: TGCGCCAGCAGCCAAGAAGGACAGGGGGCTGCCAAACCTTACGAGCAGTACTTC. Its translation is CASSQEGQGAAKPYEQYF.

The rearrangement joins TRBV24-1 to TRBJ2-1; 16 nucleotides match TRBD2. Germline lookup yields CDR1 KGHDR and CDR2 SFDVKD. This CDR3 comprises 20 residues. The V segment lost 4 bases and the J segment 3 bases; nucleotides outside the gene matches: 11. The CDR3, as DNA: TGTGCCACCAGTGACCCCGGGACTAGCGGGAGGGCCGGGGGCTACAATGAGCAGTTCTTC. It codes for CATSDPGTSGRAGGYNEQFF.

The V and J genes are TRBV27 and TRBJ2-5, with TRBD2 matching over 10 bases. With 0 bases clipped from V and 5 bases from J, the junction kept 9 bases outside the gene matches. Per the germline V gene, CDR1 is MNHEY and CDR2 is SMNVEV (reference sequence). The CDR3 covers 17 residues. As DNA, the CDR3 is TGTGCCAGCAGTTTATCTTACACTAGCGGGGTCCATGAGACCCAGTACTTC. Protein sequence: CASSLSYTSGVHETQYF.

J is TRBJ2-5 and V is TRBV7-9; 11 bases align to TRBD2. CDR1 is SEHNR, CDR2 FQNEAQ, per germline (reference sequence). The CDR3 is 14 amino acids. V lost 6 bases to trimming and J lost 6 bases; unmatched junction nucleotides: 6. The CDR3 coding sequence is TGTGCCAGCAGTCCCCTAGCGGGAGGAAAGACCCAGTACTTC. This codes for CASSPLAGGKTQYF.

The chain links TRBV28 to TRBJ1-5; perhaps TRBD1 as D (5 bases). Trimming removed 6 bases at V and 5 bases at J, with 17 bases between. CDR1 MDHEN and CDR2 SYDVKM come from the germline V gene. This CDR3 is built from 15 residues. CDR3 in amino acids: CASSLAGGDHQPQHF. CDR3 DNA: TGTGCCAGCAGCTTGGCCGGCGGGGACCATCAGCCCCAGCATTTT.

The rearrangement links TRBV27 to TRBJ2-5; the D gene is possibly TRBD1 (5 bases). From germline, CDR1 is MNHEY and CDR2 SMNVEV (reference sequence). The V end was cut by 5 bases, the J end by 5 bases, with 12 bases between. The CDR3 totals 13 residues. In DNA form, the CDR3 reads TGTGCCAGCAGTCCCCGACAGACGGAGACCCAGTACTTC. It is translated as CASSPRQTETQYF.

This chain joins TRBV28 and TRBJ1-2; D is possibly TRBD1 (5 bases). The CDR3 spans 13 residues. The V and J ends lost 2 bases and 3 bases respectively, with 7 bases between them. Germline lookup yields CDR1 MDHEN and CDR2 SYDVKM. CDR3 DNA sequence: TGTGCCAGCAGTTTACCAGGGTACTATGGCTACACCTTC. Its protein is CASSLPGYYGYTF.

The CDR3 sequence is CATSGGVYNEQFF. CDR3 in DNA: TGTGCCACCAGCGGGGGAGTTTACAATGAGCAGTTCTTC. V and J are TRBV24-1 and TRBJ2-1; TRBD2 is a possible D gene (6 bases). This CDR3 is 13 amino acids long. V lost 7 bases and J lost 4, with 10 bases in between. The germline V gene encodes CDR1 KGHDR and CDR2 SFDVKD.

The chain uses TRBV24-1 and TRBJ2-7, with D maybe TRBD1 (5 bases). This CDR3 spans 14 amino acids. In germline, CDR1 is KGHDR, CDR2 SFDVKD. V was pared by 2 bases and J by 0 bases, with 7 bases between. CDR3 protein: CATSDSGASYEQYF. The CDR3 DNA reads TGTGCCACCAGTGATTCTGGGGCCTCCTACGAGCAGTACTTC.

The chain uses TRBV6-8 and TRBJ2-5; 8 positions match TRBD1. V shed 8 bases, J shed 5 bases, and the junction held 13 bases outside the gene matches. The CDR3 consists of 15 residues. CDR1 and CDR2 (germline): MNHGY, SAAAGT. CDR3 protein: CASGGWAGGIETQYF. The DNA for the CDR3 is TGTGCCAGCGGGGGGTGGGCAGGGGGCATCGAGACCCAGTACTTC.

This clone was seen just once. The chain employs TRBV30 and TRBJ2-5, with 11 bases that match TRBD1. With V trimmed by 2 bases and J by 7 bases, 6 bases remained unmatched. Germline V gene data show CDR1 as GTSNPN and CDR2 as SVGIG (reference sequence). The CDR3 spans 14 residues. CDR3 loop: CAWSPRTGGLTQYF. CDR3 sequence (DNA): TGTGCCTGGAGTCCCCGGACAGGGGGCTTGACCCAGTACTTC.

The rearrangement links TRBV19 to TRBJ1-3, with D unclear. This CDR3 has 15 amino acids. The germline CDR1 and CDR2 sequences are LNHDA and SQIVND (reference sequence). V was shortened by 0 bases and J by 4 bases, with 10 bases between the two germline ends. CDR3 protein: CASSIDVPSGNTIYF. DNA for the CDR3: TGTGCCAGTAGTATAGACGTCCCTTCGGGAAACACCATATATTTT.

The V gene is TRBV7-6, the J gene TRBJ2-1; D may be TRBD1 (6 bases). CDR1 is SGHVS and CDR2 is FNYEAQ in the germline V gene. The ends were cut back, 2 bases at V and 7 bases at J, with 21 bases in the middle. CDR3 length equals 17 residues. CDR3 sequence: CASSLPSLGQTTNEQFF. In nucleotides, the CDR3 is TGTGCCAGCAGCTTACCAAGTTTAGGACAGACAACGAATGAGCAGTTCTTC.

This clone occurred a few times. The CDR3 DNA reads as TGTGCCAGCAGCTTGGGACAGGGGTCCTCCTACGAGCAGTACTTC. Protein: CASSLGQGSSYEQYF. The gene calls are TRBV5-4 and TRBJ2-7, with 8 bases identical to TRBD1. V lost 0 bases to trimming and J lost 0 bases; unmatched junction nucleotides: 2. Looked up from germline, CDR1 is SGHNT and CDR2 is YYREEE (reference sequence). This CDR3 spans 15 amino acids.

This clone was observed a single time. The DNA of the CDR3 is TGTGCCAGCAGCTTCTTGGTCATTGGGGGGTCTGGAAACACCATATATTTT. Translating gives CASSFLVIGGSGNTIYF. The chain uses TRBV7-8 and TRBJ1-3; the D gene is possibly TRBD1 (5 bases). CDR3 length equals 17 residues. From germline, CDR1 is SGHVS and CDR2 FQNEAQ. Deletions cut 3 bases from V and 1 base from J, with 16 bases between.

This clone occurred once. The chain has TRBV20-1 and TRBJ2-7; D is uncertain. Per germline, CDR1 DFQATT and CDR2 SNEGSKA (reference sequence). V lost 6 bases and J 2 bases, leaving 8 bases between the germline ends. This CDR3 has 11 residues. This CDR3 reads CSAPGPYEQYF. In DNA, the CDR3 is TGCAGTGCCCCTGGCCCCTACGAGCAGTACTTC.

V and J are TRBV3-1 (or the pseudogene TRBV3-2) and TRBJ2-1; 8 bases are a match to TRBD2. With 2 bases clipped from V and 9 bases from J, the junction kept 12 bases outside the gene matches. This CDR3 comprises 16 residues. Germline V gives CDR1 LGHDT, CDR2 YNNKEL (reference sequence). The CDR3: CASSQRGGLDDGEQFF. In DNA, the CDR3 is TGTGCCAGCAGCCAACGGGGGGGACTAGATGATGGTGAGCAGTTCTTC.